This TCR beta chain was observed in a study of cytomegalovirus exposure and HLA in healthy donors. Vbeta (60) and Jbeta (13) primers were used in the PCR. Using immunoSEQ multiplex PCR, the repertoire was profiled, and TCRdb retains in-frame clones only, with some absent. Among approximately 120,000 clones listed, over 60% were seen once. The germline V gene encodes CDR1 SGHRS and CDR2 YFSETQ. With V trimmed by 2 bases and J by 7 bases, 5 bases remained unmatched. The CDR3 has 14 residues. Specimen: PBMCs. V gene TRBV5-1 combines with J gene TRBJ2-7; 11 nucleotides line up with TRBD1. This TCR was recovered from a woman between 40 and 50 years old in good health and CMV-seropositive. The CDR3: CASSLGQGASEQYF. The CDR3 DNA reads TGCGCCAGCAGCTTAGGACAGGGGGCGAGTGAGCAGTACTTC.